Listed below are T cell receptor beta chains from one sample, sequenced in a study of blood T cell repertoires in COVID-19. TCRdb keeps only in-frame clones here, not all; method: immunoSEQ multiplex PCR. Of fewer than 300,000 clones listed, 70% to 90% are singletons. The source material was peripheral blood. The receptors originated from a woman aged 40 to 49 who had recovered from COVID-19. The conserved cysteine and the conserved F or W are not part of the CDR3 here. The D gene is left open where the match is weak. Rows may omit the clone size; those that give it use once, few, many or a size class.

-,-,TRBV19,TRBJ1-2,ASRHRDRLWDYT
-,-,TRBV7-9,TRBJ1-1,ASSSNRPSTEAF
-,TRBD1,TRBV18,TRBJ1-5,ASSSTGPGQPQH
once,-,TRBV5-4,TRBJ2-1,ASSPGGTDYNEQF
-,-,TRBV28,TRBJ2-5,ATSAGQLVQETQY
once,-,TRBV12-3/TRBV12-4,TRBJ1-2,ASRSPGVGGYT
-,-,TRBV27,TRBJ2-3,ASSSPAGPTDTQY
-,-,TRBV9,TRBJ2-7,ASSVGGLSEQY
once,-,TRBV6-5,TRBJ1-6,ASSYSGGTANSPLH
-,-,TRBV19,TRBJ1-5,ASSKTNQPQH
-,TRBD2,TRBV13,TRBJ2-7,ASSFGPQWERGRSPYEQY
-,-,TRBV19,TRBJ1-1,ASSVRGANTEAF